The source of this T cell receptor (beta chain) is a study of T cell repertoires in ileal Crohn's disease. The length of the CDR3 is 16 residues. The germline gives CDR1 SGHTA, CDR2 FQGTGA. Trimming cost V 7 bases and J 0 bases, with 16 bases left between them. The time point: proximal margin of the surgical specimen (macroscopically non-inflamed). The method was immunoSEQ multiplex PCR; TCRdb's version includes in-frame clones alone and lacks a portion of them. Of around 3,600 clones listed, about nine tenths are singletons. Material for sequencing was ileal tissue. V usage is TRBV7-3 and J usage is TRBJ1-3, with D possibly being TRBD1 (5 bases). This clonotype was obtained from an adult with Crohn's disease. The CDR3 DNA sequence: TGTGCCAGCACCGTCGACAGAGGATACTCTGGAAACACCATATATTTT. Translation gives CASTVDRGYSGNTIYF.